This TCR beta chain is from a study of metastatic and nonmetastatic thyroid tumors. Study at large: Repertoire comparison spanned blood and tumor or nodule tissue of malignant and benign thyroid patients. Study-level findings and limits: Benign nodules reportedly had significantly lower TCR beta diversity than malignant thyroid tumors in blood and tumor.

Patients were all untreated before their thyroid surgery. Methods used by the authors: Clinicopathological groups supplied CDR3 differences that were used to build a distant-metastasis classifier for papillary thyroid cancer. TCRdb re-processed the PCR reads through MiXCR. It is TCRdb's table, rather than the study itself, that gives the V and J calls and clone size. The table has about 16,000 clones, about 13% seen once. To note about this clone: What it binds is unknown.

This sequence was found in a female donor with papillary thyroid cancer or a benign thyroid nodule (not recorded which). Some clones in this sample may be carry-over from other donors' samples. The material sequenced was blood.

This chain's CDR3 is CAISEERGFLYNEQFF. CDR3 DNA sequence: TGTGCCATCAGTGAAGAGCGGGGGTTCCTTTACAATGAGCAGTTCTTC. The V call is TRBV10-3, the J call TRBJ2-1; 8 positions match TRBD2. The V gene end was trimmed by 3 bases and the J gene end by 4 bases; junction bases not matched to a gene: 8. Per germline, CDR1 ENHRY and CDR2 SYGVKD. This CDR3 contains 16 residues.